Each of the 29 T cell receptor beta chains below was sequenced from the same sample in a study of cytomegalovirus exposure and HLA in healthy donors. Amplification used 60 Vbeta primers and 13 Jbeta primers. Only in-frame clones appear in the TCRdb table, and some are missing; sequencing was by immunoSEQ multiplex PCR. The table records 130,000 or so clones, about three fifths of them present only once. Sequencing input: PBMCs. These receptors were collected from a woman aged 40 to 50 in good health and CMV-seropositive.

V and J are TRBV7-3 and TRBJ2-6, with TRBD2 matching 8 bases. CDR1 and CDR2 from the germline V gene are SGHTA and FQGTGA. Unmatched junction bases numbered 9, after V lost 4 bases and J lost 1 base. This CDR3 comprises 18 residues. The CDR3 loop reads CASSSTGTSYSGANVLTF. The CDR3 DNA is TGTGCCAGCAGCTCAACCGGGACTAGTTATTCTGGGGCCAACGTCCTGACTTTC.

The chain uses TRBV21-1 and TRBJ1-6; TRBD1 was called by the table and not checked on the DNA. TRBV21-1 is listed as a pseudogene. There are 14 residues in the CDR3. For the CDR3, the DNA is TGTGCCAGCAGCAAGAGACAGGGGGATTCACCCCTCCACTTT. Protein product: CASSKRQGDSPLHF.

The chain uses TRBV5-1 and TRBJ1-1, with D perhaps matching TRBD1 (5 bases). This CDR3 is 15 amino acids long. Trimming cost V 2 bases and J 1 base, with 12 bases left between them. Germline values: CDR1 SGHRS, CDR2 YFSETQ. CDR3 DNA: TGCGCCAGCAGCTTTGGGGGAGGCGGGAACACTGAAGCTTTCTTT. Protein sequence: CASSFGGGGNTEAFF. The whole variable domain, remainder taken from reference TRBV5-1 and TRBJ1-1, is KAGVTQTPRYLIKTRGQQVTLSCSPISGHRSVSWYQQTPGQGLQFLFEYFSETQRNKGNFPGRFSGRQFSNSRSEMNVSTLELGDSALYLCASSFGGGGNTEAFFGQGTRLTVV.

The J gene is TRBJ1-2, the V gene TRBV6-6, with a tentative D call TRBD1 (6 bases). Trimming cost V 5 bases and J 9 bases, with 13 bases left between them. The CDR3 is 12 residues long. Looked up from germline, CDR1 is MNHNY and CDR2 is SVGAGI (reference sequence). In nucleotides, the CDR3 is TGTGCCAGCAGTGAGACAGGCAGGAGCTACACCTTC. Encoded protein: CASSETGRSYTF.

There are a few counts of this clone. This sequence joins TRBV5-1 and TRBJ1-1; D is ambiguous. Trimming pared 5 bases from V and 3 bases from J, leaving 8 bases between. Germline V gene data show CDR1 as SGHRS and CDR2 as YFSETQ. This CDR3 region has 12 residues. CDR3 coding DNA: TGCGCCAGCAGACTTGAGGACACTGAAGCTTTCTTT. Translating it yields CASRLEDTEAFF.

The V call is TRBV5-6, the J call TRBJ1-5; 10 bases map to TRBD1. Germline V gene lookup returns CDR1 SGHDT and CDR2 YYEEEE. The CDR3 extends over 16 amino acids. The V segment lost 0 bases and the J segment 5 bases; nucleotides outside the gene matches: 5. Written as DNA, the CDR3 is TGTGCCAGCAGCTTGGAGAGGGGACAGGGGCATCAGCCCCAGCATTTT. Protein: CASSLERGQGHQPQHF.

The chain joins TRBV6-1 to TRBJ2-7, with D possibly being TRBD2 (5 bases). The CDR3 has 15 amino acids. V lost 3 bases and J lost 2, with 14 bases in between. Germline V gene sequence: CDR1 MNHNS, CDR2 SASEGT. The CDR3 DNA reads TGTGCCAGCAGTGAGGGAGTAACCAGAGCCTACGAGCAGTACTTC. Amino acid sequence: CASSEGVTRAYEQYF.

The rearrangement links TRBV7-6 to TRBJ1-1; 10 bases match TRBD1. Germline CDR1 is SGHVS and CDR2 is FNYEAQ. Trimming removed 4 bases from V and 4 bases from J; junction bases left unmatched: 3. CDR3 length: 14 residues. The CDR3 here is CASSSRDRGTEAFF. The CDR3 bases are TGTGCCAGCAGCTCCCGGGACAGGGGCACTGAAGCTTTCTTT.

This clone occurred once. The chain couples TRBV9 to TRBJ1-4, with D uncertain. The CDR3 has 15 amino acids. V was pared by 0 bases and J by 6 bases, with 12 bases between. The germline V gene encodes CDR1 SGDLS and CDR2 YYNGEE. As DNA, the CDR3 is TGTGCCAGCAGCGTAGGCGGGATCTCCGATGAAAAACTGTTTTTT. The encoded protein is CASSVGGISDEKLFF. The entire variable domain, with the rest obtained from reference TRBV9 and TRBJ1-4, is as follows: DSGVTQTPKHLITATGQRVTLRCSPRSGDLSVYWYQQSLDQGLQFLIQYYNGEERAKGNILERFSAQQFPDLHSELNLSSLELGDSALYFCASSVGGISDEKLFFGSGTQLSVL.

V and J are TRBV19 and TRBJ2-1, with 8 bases identical to TRBD2. Germline V lookup: CDR1 LNHDA, CDR2 SQIVND (reference sequence). The CDR3 runs 16 residues. Trimming cost V 3 bases and J 6 bases; bases outside gene matches: 10. CDR3 bases: TGTGCCAGTAGTATTTTAGGAAGCGGGAGTAGCAATGAGCAGTTCTTC. Translation gives CASSILGSGSSNEQFF.

This clone was detected a few times. This chain joins TRBV7-6 and TRBJ1-1; D possibly corresponds to TRBD1 (5 bases). Germline CDR1 and CDR2: SGHVS and FNYEAQ. The CDR3 contains 14 residues. V was trimmed by 5 bases and J by 0 bases, leaving 10 bases between them. The CDR3 DNA sequence: TGTGCCAGCAGCCCTGGGGGGATGAACACTGAAGCTTTCTTT. Its translation: CASSPGGMNTEAFF.

This chain uses TRBV11-3 with TRBJ2-7; 10 bases are shared with TRBD1. Looked up from germline, CDR1 is SGHNT and CDR2 is YENEEA. The CDR3 length is 15 residues. J gave up 3 bases and V 3 bases, and 5 bases lay outside the gene matches. The CDR3: CASSLGQGIGYEQYF. As DNA, the CDR3 is TGTGCCAGCAGCTTGGGACAGGGGATAGGCTACGAGCAGTACTTC.

The chain links TRBV5-1 to TRBJ2-2; a weak D match, TRBD2 (5 bases). CDR3 size: 14 residues. The germline V and J ends were trimmed by 4 bases and 6 bases, with 13 bases remaining between them. The germline CDR1 and CDR2 sequences are SGHRS and YFSETQ. CDR3 in amino acids: CASSPRRVAGELFF. For the CDR3, the DNA is TGCGCCAGCAGCCCCAGGCGGGTAGCCGGGGAGCTGTTTTTT.

This clone appeared a few times. This sequence joins TRBV28 and TRBJ2-2; tentatively, D is TRBD2 (6 bases). V gave up 2 bases and J gave up 5 bases, with 9 bases separating them. The germline CDR1 and CDR2 sequences are MDHEN and SYDVKM. This CDR3 is built from 14 residues. The chain's CDR3 is CASSLNGGTGELFF. CDR3 DNA: TGTGCCAGCAGTTTAAATGGGGGGACCGGGGAGCTGTTTTTT. Full variable domain (remainder filled in from reference TRBV28 and TRBJ2-2): DVKVTQSSRYLVKRTGEKVFLECVQDMDHENMFWYRQDPGLGLRLIYFSYDVKMKEKGDIPEGYSVSREKKERFSLILESASTNQTSMYLCASSLNGGTGELFFGEGSRLTVL.

CDR3 coding DNA: TGTGCCAGCAGCTTATCTCAGGGAACAGATACGCAGTATTTT. This gives the protein CASSLSQGTDTQYF. This chain connects TRBV7-6 to TRBJ2-3; TRBD1 might be the D (5 bases). CDR3 length: 14 amino acids. CDR1 and CDR2 (germline): SGHVS, FNYEAQ. V shed 2 bases and J shed 3 bases, with 9 bases lying between them.

This chain links TRBV27 with TRBJ2-2, with TRBD1 as a possible D gene (6 bases). The CDR3 consists of 12 residues. Germline CDR1 is MNHEY and CDR2 is SMNVEV (reference sequence). The DNA for the CDR3 is TGTGTCGTAGGGGGAGCCACCGGGGAGCTGTTTTTT. It is translated as CVVGGATGELFF.

The rearrangement joins TRBV7-3 to TRBJ2-1, with 10 bases aligning to TRBD2. The CDR3 is 18 residues long. Germline CDR1 is SGHTA and CDR2 is FQGTGA. J lost 9 bases, V lost 0 bases, and 14 bases had no gene match. This CDR3 reads CASSLTRGLAGDPREQFF. CDR3 nucleotides: TGTGCCAGCAGCTTAACGAGGGGTCTAGCGGGAGACCCGCGTGAGCAGTTCTTC.

The V and J genes are TRBV14 and TRBJ2-1; TRBD1 matches 9 bases. CDR3 size: 13 residues. J was trimmed by 10 bases and V by 3 bases; bases with no gene match: 4. Germline CDR1 reads SGHDN; CDR2 reads FVKESK. This CDR3 is CASSQGQGPEQFF. CDR3 bases: TGTGCCAGCAGCCAGGGACAGGGCCCCGAGCAGTTCTTC.

The gene calls are TRBV5-1 and TRBJ2-7; 11 bases line up with TRBD2. CDR3 length: 19 amino acids. V was clipped by 1 base and J by 6 bases; unmatched bases: 18. Germline V gene data show CDR1 as SGHRS and CDR2 as YFSETQ. CDR3 in amino acids: CASSLQHGKNSGRAGEQYF. The CDR3 coding sequence is TGCGCCAGCAGCTTGCAACACGGAAAGAATAGCGGGAGGGCTGGCGAGCAGTACTTC.

The CDR3 DNA is TGCAGCGTTGAACGGGGAGGAGGTGAGCAGTTCTTC. Translation gives CSVERGGGEQFF. The rearrangement joins TRBV29-1 to TRBJ2-1; possibly TRBD2 for D (6 bases). The CDR3 has 12 residues. Germline CDR1 and CDR2: SQVTM and ANQGSEA. The V gene lost 2 bases and the J gene lost 9 bases, with 11 bases spanning the gap.

Regarding this clone: The junction differs from germline at one of its ends, possibly a read error. V gene TRBV7-9 combines with J gene TRBJ2-7; tentatively, D is TRBD2 (5 bases). CDR3 length equals 12 residues. CDR1 is SEHNR and CDR2 is FQNEAQ in the germline V gene (reference sequence). CDR3 sequence reads: CSSSLAYYEQYF. The CDR3 bases are TGTTCCAGCAGCTTAGCGTATTACGAGCAGTACTTC.

This chain joins TRBV5-8 and TRBJ2-7; no clear D gene. Trimming took off 0 bases at V and 2 bases at J, with 6 bases between the two ends. CDR1 SGHTS and CDR2 YDEGEE come from the germline V gene. The CDR3 has 13 amino acids. The CDR3 reads CASSLDGAYEQYF. For the CDR3, the DNA is TGTGCCAGCAGCTTGGACGGTGCCTACGAGCAGTACTTC. Variable domain in full (rest from reference TRBV5-8 and TRBJ2-7): EAGVTQSPTHLIKTRGQQATLRCSPISGHTSVYWYQQALGLGLQFLLWYDEGEERNRGNFPPRFSGRQFPNYSSELNVNALELEDSALYLCASSLDGAYEQYFGPGTRLTVT.

The gene calls are TRBV18 and TRBJ2-7; 10 bases match TRBD2. V gave up 2 bases and J gave up 2 bases; unmatched junction bases: 6. Germline-derived CDR1 and CDR2 are KGHSH and LQKENI. The CDR3 length is 16 residues. In nucleotides, the CDR3 is TGTGCCAGCTCACCAGACCCGGGACTAGCGACCTACGAGCAGTACTTC. Translated: CASSPDPGLATYEQYF.

A few counts support this clone. The chain combines TRBV15 with TRBJ1-4; D is unresolved. Trimming pared 0 bases from V and 6 bases from J, leaving 11 bases between. From germline, CDR1 is LNHNV and CDR2 YYDKDF (reference sequence). The CDR3 sequence is 15 residues long. Written as DNA, the CDR3 is TGTGCCACCAGCAGAGAGAGAGGAACGGATGAAAAACTGTTTTTT. Its translation: CATSRERGTDEKLFF.

This chain uses TRBV7-6 with TRBJ2-3; perhaps TRBD2 as D (6 bases). Germline V lookup: CDR1 SGHVS, CDR2 FNYEAQ. The CDR3 is 18 amino acids. Trimming stripped 1 base from V and 2 bases from J, with 19 bases between. CDR3 protein: CASSLGRENLSPTDTQYF. Here the CDR3 DNA reads TGTGCCAGCAGCTTAGGACGGGAGAACCTGTCGCCCACAGATACGCAGTATTTT.

The genes are TRBV18 and TRBJ2-3; TRBD2 agrees at 15 bases. There are 15 residues in the CDR3. Unmatched junction bases numbered 2, after V lost 4 bases and J lost 6 bases. Germline CDR1 KGHSH, CDR2 LQKENI. The CDR3 reads CASSQGLAGGDTQYF. CDR3 bases: TGTGCCAGCTCACAAGGACTAGCGGGAGGGGATACGCAGTATTTT.

The chain recombines TRBV30 with TRBJ1-2, with 11 bases lining up with TRBD1. This CDR3 is 15 amino acids long. CDR1 is GTSNPN, CDR2 SVGIG, per germline (reference sequence). With V trimmed by 0 bases and J by 8 bases, 8 bases remained unmatched. DNA of the CDR3: TGTGCCTGGAGTGTATCGGGACAGGGGGTGGGGGGCTACACCTTC. Translation gives CAWSVSGQGVGGYTF. The full variable domain, in which reference TRBV30 and TRBJ1-2 provide the parts outside the CDR3, is SQTIHQWPATLVQPVGSPLSLECTVEGTSNPNLYWYRQAAGRGLQLLFYSVGIGQISSEVPQNLSASRPQDRQFILSSKKLLLSDSGFYLCAWSVSGQGVGGYTFGSGTRLTVV.

This clone was detected only once. This rearrangement joins TRBV6-5 to TRBJ1-2; D is perhaps TRBD1 (6 bases). Germline V lookup: CDR1 MNHEY, CDR2 SVGAGI. The CDR3 totals 15 residues. V was shortened by 0 bases and J by 6 bases, with 14 bases between the two germline ends. CDR3 in DNA: TGTGCCAGCAGTTACTCCTCGGGGGGCGCGGATGGCTACACCTTC. It translates to CASSYSSGGADGYTF.

V gene TRBV6-1 combines with J gene TRBJ1-1; the D is unclear. Trimming took off 6 bases at V and 1 base at J, with 12 bases between the two ends. Germline CDR1 is MNHNS and CDR2 is SASEGT. This CDR3 region has 14 residues. Here the CDR3 DNA reads TGTGCCAGCAGGGTAGATTCCACGAACACTGAAGCTTTCTTT. This sequence encodes CASRVDSTNTEAFF.